A selection of T cell receptor beta chains follows, all from one sample in a study of immune evolution from preneoplasia to lung adenocarcinoma. Some clones are missing from TCRdb's copy, which holds only in-frame ones; the method was immunoSEQ multiplex PCR. The sample has 15,000 or so clones, approximately 85% seen once. The specimen sequenced was FFPE lung adenocarcinoma in situ tissue. These receptors came from a donor of 70 years or more with lung adenocarcinoma. The CDR3 runs from the conserved cysteine through the conserved F or W. Each record gives: V gene, J gene, CDR3 protein.

TRBV2	TRBJ2-1	CASTTTLSHEQFF
TRBV2	TRBJ2-7	CASSRTSGSYEQYF
TRBV7-9	TRBJ2-7	CASSPSAAGGFYEQYF
TRBV30	TRBJ1-5	CASYSLVGISNQPQHF
TRBV4-1	TRBJ2-4	CASSQEVLNIQYF
TRBV30	TRBJ2-5	CAWSPGTGGQETQYF
TRBV4-2	TRBJ2-7	CASSQADGPYEQYF
TRBV18	TRBJ1-4	CASSPYPGQSNEKLFF
TRBV19	TRBJ1-2	CASSRRQGNDYGYTF
TRBV11-3	TRBJ2-1	CASSQTGGYNEQFF
TRBV7-9	TRBJ2-5	CASSWSGGRGTETQYF
TRBV6-5	-	CASSRDRGSYEQYF
TRBV5-4	TRBJ2-6	CASNTDRGEAGANVLTF
TRBV5-1	TRBJ1-1	CASSRDPGYDTEAFF
TRBV10-3	TRBJ2-1	CAISVDGEQFF
TRBV2	TRBJ2-2	CASRDSNTGELFF
TRBV7-9	TRBJ2-5	CASSQTSGTQYF
TRBV29-1	TRBJ2-1	CSFRSGTGGLSSYNEQFF
TRBV5-1	TRBJ1-1	CASSLGQGAGAEAFF